A single sample gave rise to the 8 T cell receptor beta chains below, sequenced in a study of T cell responses to AZD1222 COVID-19 vaccine. TCRdb keeps only in-frame clones here, not all; method: immunoSEQ multiplex PCR. The data show about 130,000 clones, about nine tenths seen once. Sequenced here: peripheral blood, sampled on day 0 of AZD1222 vaccination. These receptors originate from an adult in good health.

V gene TRBV29-1 combines with J gene TRBJ1-3, with 7 bases identical to TRBD1. After removal of 5 bases from V and 4 bases from J, the junction contained 5 bases not matched to a gene. The CDR3 runs 13 residues. Germline loops: CDR1 SQVTM, CDR2 ANQGSEA. The CDR3 loop reads CSVLRGVGNTIYF. Here the CDR3 DNA reads TGCAGCGTTCTCAGGGGGGTCGGAAACACCATATATTTT.

The chain uses TRBV4-1 and TRBJ1-1; TRBD1 aligns across 11 bases. V dropped 4 bases and J dropped 1; count of bases not matched to a gene: 5. This CDR3 has 16 residues. In germline, CDR1 is MGHRA, CDR2 YSYEKL. In nucleotides, the CDR3 is TGCGCCAGCAGCCCTTTCGGACAGGGGGCGAACACTGAAGCTTTCTTT. Protein sequence: CASSPFGQGANTEAFF.

The chain links TRBV5-1 to TRBJ2-5; possibly TRBD1 for D (6 bases). The V gene lost 4 bases and the J gene lost 5 bases, with 12 bases spanning the gap. Germline CDR1 and CDR2: SGHRS and YFSETQ. The CDR3 extends over 13 amino acids. The CDR3 nucleotides read TGCGCCAGCAGCATACAGGGTCAGGAGACCCAGTACTTC. As protein: CASSIQGQETQYF.

V usage is TRBV7-9 and J usage is TRBJ2-7; D gene ambiguous. CDR1 and CDR2 from the germline V gene are SEHNR and FQNEAQ (reference sequence). V shed 0 bases and J shed 2 bases, with 11 bases lying between them. The CDR3 sequence is 15 residues long. CDR3 sequence: CASSLALRPAYEQYF. The CDR3 DNA follows: TGTGCCAGCAGCTTAGCGCTTCGTCCGGCCTACGAGCAGTACTTC.

The chain links TRBV7-2 to TRBJ1-3, with no clear D. Germline V gene lookup returns CDR1 SGHTA and CDR2 FQGNSA. The CDR3 length is 15 residues. V shed 0 bases and J shed 0 bases, with 6 bases lying between them. DNA of the CDR3: TGTGCCAGCAGCTTAGCTGGGCTCTCTGGAAACACCATATATTTT. Translating it yields CASSLAGLSGNTIYF.

The chain carries TRBV18 and TRBJ2-7; D not certain. Trimming stripped 0 bases from V and 6 bases from J, with 12 bases between. CDR3 length: 14 amino acids. Germline values: CDR1 KGHSH, CDR2 LQKENI. Written as DNA, the CDR3 is TGTGCCAGCTCACCACCTCGACCCCCGGGCGAGCAGTACTTC. This gives the protein CASSPPRPPGEQYF.

This chain connects TRBV25-1 to TRBJ1-2; 11 nucleotides align to TRBD1. Unmatched junction bases numbered 8, after V lost 4 bases and J lost 7 bases. The CDR3 runs to 15 residues. Per the germline V gene, CDR1 is MGHDK and CDR2 is SYGVNS. The CDR3 region is CASSGAGTGGTGYTF. Written as DNA, the CDR3 is TGTGCCAGCAGTGGTGCCGGGACAGGGGGTACTGGCTACACCTTC.

Written as DNA, the CDR3 is TGTGCCTGGACTTTAGGAGGAAACACCATATATTTT. It is translated as CAWTLGGNTIYF. The chain employs TRBV30 and TRBJ1-3; D remains unclear. The V gene's germline CDR1 is GTSNPN and CDR2 SVGIG (reference sequence). V lost 4 bases, J lost 4 bases, and 8 bases lay in between. The CDR3 sequence is 12 residues long.